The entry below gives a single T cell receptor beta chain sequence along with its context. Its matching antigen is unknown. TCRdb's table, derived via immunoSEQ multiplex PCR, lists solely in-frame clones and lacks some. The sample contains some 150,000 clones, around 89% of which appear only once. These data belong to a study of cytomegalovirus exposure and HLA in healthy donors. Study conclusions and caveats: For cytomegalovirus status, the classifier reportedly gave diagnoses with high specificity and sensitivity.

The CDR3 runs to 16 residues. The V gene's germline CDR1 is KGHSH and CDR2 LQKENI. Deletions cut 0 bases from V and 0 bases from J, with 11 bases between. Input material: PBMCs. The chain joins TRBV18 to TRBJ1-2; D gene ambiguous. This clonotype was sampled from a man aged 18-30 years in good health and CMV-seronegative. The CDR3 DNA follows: TGTGCCAGCTCACCACCGAGCTCAGGTACTAACTATGGCTACACCTTC. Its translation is CASSPPSSGTNYGYTF.